Below are 24 T cell receptor beta chains sequenced from a single sample in a study of CD8+CD57+ T cells in acquired aplastic anemia. Investigators profiled TCR beta VDJ and CDR3 from genomic DNA template. MiXCR, run by TCRdb on the reads, gives a single entry per CDR3 protein. The sample has roughly 250,000 distinct CDR3 sequences; less than 85% are singletons. Selection for sequencing was limited to patients who had shown CD8+CD57+ cell expansion by flow cytometry. Sequencing was done on a sample of sorted CD4+, CD8+, or CD8+CD57+ T cells (not recorded which) from PBMCs. The source of these receptors is a human donor with aplastic anemia.

This clonotype was detected ten times or more. The chain couples TRBV9 to TRBJ1-3, with D possibly TRBD1 on 5 matching bases. Germline assignment: CDR1 SGDLS and CDR2 YYNGEE. V lost 0 bases and J 2 bases, leaving 9 bases between the germline ends. The CDR3 is made up of 15 amino acids. CDR3 nucleotides: TGTGCCAGCAGCGTAGGTGGGGCGCCTGGAAACACCATATATTTT. Its translation is CASSVGGAPGNTIYF.

The chain employs TRBV24-1 and TRBJ2-1, with TRBD2 matching 11 bases. Germline V gene lookup returns CDR1 KGHDR and CDR2 SFDVKD. There are 13 residues in the CDR3. Germline trimming cut 9 bases from V and 6 bases from J; bases unmatched to any gene: 3. The CDR3 protein is CATGTSGFNEQFF. CDR3 coding DNA: TGTGCCACCGGGACTAGCGGTTTCAATGAGCAGTTCTTC.

This rearrangement joins TRBV5-1 to TRBJ2-3; a possible D gene is TRBD1 (6 bases). Germline CDR1 is SGHRS and CDR2 is YFSETQ. This CDR3 is built from 16 residues. Trimming cost V 0 bases and J 2 bases, with 13 bases left between them. Written as DNA, the CDR3 is TGCGCCAGCAGCTTGGGGACAGAGGCCATCACAGATACGCAGTATTTT. As protein: CASSLGTEAITDTQYF. The variable domain in full, with the rest retrieved from reference TRBV5-1 and TRBJ2-3, is KAGVTQTPRYLIKTRGQQVTLSCSPISGHRSVSWYQQTPGQGLQFLFEYFSETQRNKGNFPGRFSGRQFSNSRSEMNVSTLELGDSALYLCASSLGTEAITDTQYFGPGTRLTVL.

This clonotype came up a few times. CDR3 region: CASSDRSGGGTYNEQFF. Written as DNA, the CDR3 is TGTGCCAGCAGTGATAGGAGCGGGGGGGGTACCTACAATGAGCAGTTCTTC. The chain combines TRBV25-1 with TRBJ2-1, with 10 bases identical to TRBD2. This CDR3 spans 17 amino acids. Germline V lookup: CDR1 MGHDK, CDR2 SYGVNS. J lost 2 bases, V lost 3 bases, and 7 bases had no gene match.

A word on this clonotype: The CDR3 does not end in the conserved phenylalanine or tryptophan, so this is likely a read error. V and J are TRBV2 and TRBJ1-2; D possibly corresponds to TRBD1 (6 bases). This CDR3 contains 15 residues. The germline V gene has CDR1 SNHLY and CDR2 FYNNEI. Here the CDR3 DNA reads TGTGCCAGCAGCTTTACGGGGGGCGCCGACTATTGCTACACCTCC. Its translation: CASSFTGGADYCYTS.

To note about this clonotype: A junction boundary mismatches the germline segment, possibly from a read error. The chain has TRBV9 and TRBJ2-7; 7 bases line up with TRBD2. Germline loops: CDR1 SGDLS, CDR2 YYNGEE. The CDR3 is made up of 14 amino acids. CDR3 sequence reads: CASSAPTSATQHYF. CDR3 nucleotides: TGTGCCAGCAGCGCTCCTACTAGCGCCACGCAGCATTACTTC.

In this sample, this clonotype turned up many times. The rearrangement links TRBV4-1 to TRBJ2-1; the D is unclear. This CDR3 is built from 15 residues. The germline gives CDR1 MGHRA, CDR2 YSYEKL. The V and J ends lost 1 base and 1 base respectively, with 8 bases between them. CDR3 nucleotides: TGCGCCAGCAGCCAAGGGCTAGATTCCTACAATGAGCAGTTCTTC. This gives the protein CASSQGLDSYNEQFF.

Concerning this clonotype itself: Its ends do not fully match the called genes, so a read error is possible. This chain uses TRBV2 with TRBJ2-1, with D possibly matching TRBD2 (7 bases). Germline V lookup: CDR1 SNHLY, CDR2 FYNNEI. The CDR3 runs to 16 residues. The chain's CDR3 is CASSLDLSGDTEAFFF. In DNA form, the CDR3 reads TGTGCCAGCAGCTTAGATCTGAGCGGGGACACTGAAGCTTTCTTTTTC.

Of note for this clonotype: A read error may account for a junction end that differs from germline. This sequence joins TRBV7-3 and TRBJ1-6; TRBD1 matches 8 bases. CDR1 is SGHTA and CDR2 is FQGTGA in the germline V gene. The CDR3 has 14 amino acids. Written as DNA, the CDR3 is TGTGCCAGCAGCTTAAAACAGGACGGGACAGGCTTCCGGTTT. Its protein is CASSLKQDGTGFRF.

Turning to this clonotype: This CDR3 is missing its conserved last phenylalanine or tryptophan, likely due to a read error. Because the CDR3's place on the DNA is in doubt, the DNA is left out and the CDR3 is given as listed by TCRdb. The chain has TRBV7-8 and TRBJ2-3; TRBD1 is the table's D call and was not checked against the DNA. Germline loops: CDR1 SGHVS, CDR2 FQNEAQ. The CDR3 spans 13 residues, counting both ends. The CDR3 sequence: CATSDVPGGTTSS.

This clonotype is a singleton in its sample. The chain links TRBV9 to TRBJ1-1; 11 bases are shared with TRBD1. The germline V gene has CDR1 SGDLS and CDR2 YYNGEE. The V segment lost 4 bases and the J segment 12 bases; nucleotides outside the gene matches: 14. The length of the CDR3 is 15 residues. CDR3 region: CASSSQGQGADEPFF. As DNA, the CDR3 is TGTGCCAGCAGCTCACAAGGACAGGGGGCGGATGAGCCTTTCTTT.

This clonotype was recorded a few times. A much larger clone lies a single base off, so this may be a read error. The V call is TRBV5-4, the J call TRBJ2-4; weak D call: TRBD2 (6 bases). Trimming took 2 bases from V and 8 from J, leaving 8 bases between them. Germline V gives CDR1 SGHNT, CDR2 YYREEE (reference sequence). The CDR3 is 12 amino acids. For the CDR3, the DNA is TGTGCCAGCAGCTTTGCTAGCGACATTCAGTACTTC. Residues: CASSFASDIQYF.

The chain combines TRBV5-6 with TRBJ2-3, with D uncertain. V lost 3 bases, J lost 1 base, and 9 bases lay in between. This CDR3 spans 14 amino acids. CDR1 and CDR2 (germline): SGHDT, YYEEEE. For the CDR3, the DNA is TGTGCCAGCAGCTCCTACACTCGCACAGATACGCAGTATTTT. Translation: CASSSYTRTDTQYF.

The chain links TRBV2 to TRBJ2-7; TRBD2 matches 7 bases. The CDR3 loop spans 13 amino acids. Germline V gene lookup returns CDR1 SNHLY and CDR2 FYNNEI. V dropped 3 bases and J dropped 7; count of bases not matched to a gene: 6. CDR3 sequence reads: CASSDGGGDEQYF. The CDR3 DNA sequence: TGTGCCAGCAGTGATGGGGGAGGGGATGAGCAGTACTTC.

Points on this clonotype: The conserved final phenylalanine or tryptophan is absent from the CDR3, which likely points to a read error. No DNA is shown, since the ends of the CDR3 on it are uncertain; the CDR3 is the one TCRdb lists. The V call is TRBV2, the J call TRBJ2-1. With termini counted, the CDR3 has 9 amino acids. Germline assignment: CDR1 SNHLY and CDR2 FYNNEI. CDR3 sequence: CASSPTSFY.

The genes are TRBV7-9 and TRBJ1-1; tentative D call: TRBD1 (6 bases). Germline CDR1 is SEHNR and CDR2 is FQNEAQ (reference sequence). The CDR3 extends over 15 amino acids. The V end lost 5 bases, the J end lost 14 bases, and 27 bases lay between the germline ends. The chain's CDR3 is CASSVGLGQINTMFF. The CDR3 nucleotides read TGTGCCAGCAGCGTCGGTCTAGGACAGATAAATACAATGTTCTTT.

With respect to this clonotype: Since the CDR3 does not end with the conserved phenylalanine or tryptophan, this likely comes from a read error. The DNA is omitted, as the CDR3 cannot be located on it reliably, and the CDR3 follows TCRdb's listing. V usage is TRBV9 and J usage is TRBJ2-3; the D call TRBD1 from the table was never checked on the DNA. Germline V lookup: CDR1 SGDLS, CDR2 YYNGEE. The CDR3 totals 13 residues, both ends included. The CDR3 region is CASGDGGKPTQYI.

The chain combines TRBV12-3 or TRBV12-4 with TRBJ1-2, with TRBD1 as a possible D gene (5 bases). The CDR3 spans 15 residues. V was shortened by 9 bases and J by 8 bases, with 25 bases between the two germline ends. The CDR3 bases are TGTGCCAGTGGTTCTCGACAGCACCTACTGGTCGGCTACACCTTC. Translated, it gives CASGSRQHLLVGYTF.

This chain links TRBV7-3 with TRBJ2-7; 8 nucleotides match TRBD2. With the DNA end fitting TRBJ2-1 better, the J assignment may be wrong. This CDR3 has 16 residues. Germline V lookup: CDR1 SGHTA, CDR2 FQGTGA. The CDR3 is CASSLAGGGTWGEQFF. The CDR3 nucleotides read TGTGCCAGCAGCTTAGCGGGCGGGGGGACCTGGGGTGAGCAGTTCTTC.

This clonotype is a singleton in its sample. This CDR3 is missing its conserved last phenylalanine or tryptophan, likely due to a read error. Because the CDR3's place on the DNA is in doubt, the DNA is left out and the CDR3 is given as listed by TCRdb. V is TRBV7-2 and J is TRBJ1-5. The CDR3 has 14 residues if both end residues are counted. Germline values: CDR1 SGHTA, CDR2 FQGNSA. The CDR3 region is CASSVPYGQHGINV.

Note on this clonotype: The CDR3 carries no conserved terminal phenylalanine or tryptophan, so it likely arises from a read error. It is unclear where the CDR3 begins or ends on the DNA, so no DNA is shown, and the CDR3 is as TCRdb lists it. The V gene is TRBV7-8, the J gene TRBJ2-4; TRBD2, the table's D call, lacks a check against the DNA. Germline CDR1 and CDR2: SGHVS and FQNEAQ. The CDR3 region is 12 residues in length, termini included. CDR3 in amino acids: CASSLAGGIDTH.

About this clonotype itself: The CDR3 ends on some other residue instead of the conserved phenylalanine or tryptophan, so this is likely a read error. No DNA is shown, since the ends of the CDR3 on it are uncertain; the CDR3 is the one TCRdb lists. The chain employs TRBV2 and TRBJ2-3; the D call TRBD1 from the table was never checked on the DNA. Germline-derived CDR1 and CDR2 are SNHLY and FYNNEI. The CDR3 is 15 residues long, counting both termini. The CDR3 spells CASRAGGTDTQYFYP.

V gene TRBV5-4 combines with J gene TRBJ2-1; D possibly corresponds to TRBD2 (5 bases). The DNA matches TRBJ2-7 better at its end, which makes the J call doubtful. Germline V CDR1 and CDR2: SGHNT, YYREEE (reference sequence). This CDR3 spans 16 amino acids. Here the CDR3 reads CASSFTREANLAEQYV. CDR3 nucleotides: TGTGCCAGCAGCTTTACTAGAGAGGCGAACCTGGCCGAGCAGTACGTC.

The V call is TRBV13, the J call TRBJ2-7, with 9 positions matching TRBD2. This CDR3 contains 15 residues. J gave up 6 bases and V 6 bases, and 12 bases lay outside the gene matches. The germline CDR1 and CDR2 sequences are PRHDT and FYEKMQ (reference sequence). The CDR3 bases are TGTGCCAGCAGTGATCTAGCGGGAACGACCTGCGAGCAGTACGTC. Encoded protein: CASSDLAGTTCEQYV.